This entry lists 3 T cell receptor beta chains sequenced from one sample in a study of beta chain features in type 1 diabetes. Notes on the study in general: Type 1 diabetes patients showed a moderate but significant shortening of TCRB CDR3s in all four CD4+ subsets.

Antigens for these TCRs are unknown. As every portion of the isolated RNA was reverse transcribed, the sequencing read expressed TCRB transcripts. The repertoire was sequenced with immunoSEQ multiplex PCR; TCRdb's copy has only in-frame clones and lacks some. The table includes tens of thousands of clones, approximately 45% detected once. Sequencing was done on a sample of Tregs from blood. Receptors were obtained from a man between 25 and 39 years old with type 1 diabetes.

V usage is TRBV6-1 and J usage is TRBJ1-4, with D uncertain. This CDR3 has 13 amino acids. The ends were cut back, 2 bases at V and 7 bases at J, with 8 bases in the middle. Looked up from germline, CDR1 is MNHNS and CDR2 is SASEGT. The CDR3 is CASSEHSGEKLFF. The CDR3 region has the DNA TGTGCCAGCAGTGAACACAGTGGTGAAAAACTGTTTTTT.

There are a few counts of this clone. The chain recombines TRBV30 with TRBJ1-2; D remains ambiguous. The CDR3 has 11 residues. V dropped 7 bases and J dropped 4 bases, with 10 bases sitting between them. Germline V CDR1 and CDR2: GTSNPN, SVGIG (reference sequence). The CDR3 loop is CASQVFYGYTF. The CDR3 DNA sequence: TGTGCCTCTCAGGTCTTCTATGGCTACACCTTC.

The sample holds a few counts of this clone. The chain joins TRBV27 to TRBJ1-4; maybe TRBD1 (6 bases). CDR1 is MNHEY, CDR2 SMNVEV, per germline (reference sequence). Trimming took off 6 bases at V and 1 base at J, with 15 bases between the two ends. This CDR3 spans 16 amino acids. CDR3 loop: CASRGARDLTNEKLFF. The CDR3 region has the DNA TGTGCCAGCAGGGGGGCCCGGGACCTAACTAATGAAAAACTGTTTTTT.